The 19 T cell receptor beta chains presented below share a single source sample, sequenced in a study of CD8 T cells in ankylosing spondylitis. Study-wide results and limits: A TCR beta motif of about 8 highly homologous variants appeared characteristic of ankylosing spondylitis blood.

Which antigens these TCRs recognize remains unknown. MiXCR, applied by TCRdb to the 5' RACE reads, yields one record per CDR3 protein. The sample lists hundreds of thousands of distinct CDR3 sequences, 12% seen once, with just over 0.5% in the top ten. Sequencing was carried out using blood, either unsorted or a sorted T cell fraction (not recorded which). Receptors originate from a male donor with ankylosing spondylitis.

This clonotype appeared a few times. J is TRBJ2-7 and V is TRBV7-2, with TRBD1 matching 7 bases. CDR3 length: 13 amino acids. The germline gives CDR1 SGHTA, CDR2 FQGNSA. After removal of 4 bases from V and 6 bases from J, the junction contained 6 bases not matched to a gene. CDR3 sequence reads: CASSSTQGVEQYF. The CDR3 DNA reads TGTGCCAGCAGCTCCACCCAGGGGGTCGAGCAGTACTTC.

This chain joins TRBV2 and TRBJ2-5; a weak D match, TRBD1 (6 bases). Trimming shortened V by 5 bases and J by 4 bases, and 14 bases separated the two germline ends. Germline CDR1 SNHLY, CDR2 FYNNEI. CDR3 size: 14 residues. The CDR3 protein is CASSWNRDVETQYF. CDR3 DNA: TGTGCCAGCAGTTGGAACAGGGATGTAGAGACCCAGTACTTC.

This clonotype was observed many times. The V gene is TRBV29-1, the J gene TRBJ1-1; D is ambiguous. Germline CDR1 is SQVTM and CDR2 is ANQGSEA. Trimming shortened V by 7 bases and J by 3 bases, and 12 bases separated the two germline ends. This CDR3 has 12 amino acids. The CDR3 loop reads CSATRYDTEAFF. CDR3 DNA sequence: TGCAGCGCTACTAGATACGACACTGAAGCTTTCTTT. Full variable domain (rest looked up from reference TRBV29-1 and TRBJ1-1): SAVISQKPSRDICQRGTSLTIQCQVDSQVTMMFWYRQQPGQSLTLIATANQGSEATYESGFVIDKFPISRPNLTFSTLTVSNMSPEDSSIYLCSATRYDTEAFFGQGTRLTVV.

This clonotype was recorded only once. A much larger clone sits a single nucleotide away, making a read error possible. The V call is TRBV20-1, the J call TRBJ2-5; D not certain. The germline V gene encodes CDR1 DFQATT and CDR2 SNEGSKA (reference sequence). This CDR3 has 16 residues. The CDR3 coding sequence is TGCTGTGCTAGAGATCTCAGCGTCAGGTACCAAGAGACCCAGTACTTC. Translation gives CCARDLSVRYQETQYF.

This clonotype was seen a handful of times. The chain links TRBV5-1 to TRBJ1-2; tentative D call: TRBD1 (5 bases). V was cut by 4 bases and J by 2 bases, with 18 bases left in between. The length of the CDR3 is 16 residues. The germline V gene has CDR1 SGHRS and CDR2 YFSETQ. CDR3 bases: TGCGCCAGCAGCCCCCAAGGCAAGGGGACCAACTATGGCTACACCTTC. Translation: CASSPQGKGTNYGYTF.

DNA for the CDR3: TGCAGTGCTAGAGTTTGGGCCTCCGGGGCCAACGTCCTGACTTTC. Translating it yields CSARVWASGANVLTF. The V gene is TRBV20-1, the J gene TRBJ2-6, with no clear D. CDR3 length: 15 amino acids. Germline CDR1 DFQATT, CDR2 SNEGSKA (reference sequence). Deletions cut 1 base from V and 4 bases from J, with 11 bases between.

This clonotype was seen a handful of times. The chain joins TRBV30 to TRBJ1-2; D is undetermined. Germline V gives CDR1 GTSNPN, CDR2 SVGIG (reference sequence). CDR3 length equals 11 residues. The germline V and J ends were trimmed by 2 bases and 9 bases, with 10 bases remaining between them. The CDR3 reads CAWSRAGSYTF. The CDR3, as DNA: TGTGCCTGGAGTCGGGCGGGAAGCTACACCTTC.

The V and J genes are TRBV20-1 and TRBJ2-7; possibly TRBD1 or TRBD2 for D (5 bases each). CDR1 and CDR2 (germline): DFQATT, SNEGSKA (reference sequence). V was clipped by 6 bases and J by 8 bases, with 17 bases between them. CDR3 size: 12 residues. CDR3 coding DNA: TGCAGTGCGCAGGAGTGGGGGAAGAAGCAGTACTTC. Its protein product is CSAQEWGKKQYF.

J is TRBJ1-5 and V is TRBV20-1; D ambiguous. The V gene's germline CDR1 is DFQATT and CDR2 SNEGSKA (reference sequence). This CDR3 spans 13 amino acids. V shed 6 bases and J shed 9 bases, with 18 bases lying between them. The CDR3 sequence: CSARPLSKVPQHF. The CDR3 region has the DNA TGCAGTGCCAGACCATTAAGCAAGGTGCCCCAGCATTTT.

This clonotype was detected only a few times. This chain links TRBV14 with TRBJ2-3, with 11 bases matching TRBD2. Germline V CDR1 and CDR2: SGHDN, FVKESK. V trimming: 0 bases; J trimming: 2 bases; junction bases outside the gene matches: 7. The CDR3 consists of 18 residues. CDR3 loop: CASSQDPSGGLATDTQYF. CDR3 DNA sequence: TGTGCCAGCAGCCAAGATCCTAGCGGGGGGCTTGCCACAGATACGCAGTATTTT.

This clonotype was counted a few times. V is TRBV12-3 or TRBV12-4 and J is TRBJ2-1, with 13 bases matching TRBD2. Unmatched junction bases numbered 9, after V lost 4 bases and J lost 9 bases. CDR3 length: 16 residues. CDR3 in amino acids: CASSYTSGRALGEQFF. The CDR3 DNA reads as TGTGCCAGCAGTTATACTAGCGGGAGGGCCCTCGGTGAGCAGTTCTTC.

This clonotype appeared a few times. Here the CDR3 DNA reads TGCAGCGTTGAAGGGGACAGGGTGGTTGGCTACACCTTC. Its protein is CSVEGDRVVGYTF. The chain combines TRBV29-1 with TRBJ1-2; 9 bases fit TRBD1. The V segment lost 1 base and the J segment 7 bases; nucleotides outside the gene matches: 4. The CDR3 has 13 residues. Germline V lookup: CDR1 SQVTM, CDR2 ANQGSEA.

In its sample, this clonotype was seen a few times. The gene calls are TRBV12-3 or TRBV12-4 and TRBJ1-4; tentative D call: TRBD1 (5 bases). There are 13 residues in the CDR3. Trimming shortened V by 6 bases and J by 10 bases, and 15 bases separated the two germline ends. CDR3 in DNA: TGTGCCAGCAGCCTAAACGGGACTCCAAAACTGTTTTTT. This encodes CASSLNGTPKLFF.

This clonotype was found a few times. This sequence joins TRBV20-1 and TRBJ2-2, with TRBD2 as a possible D gene (6 bases). Germline values: CDR1 DFQATT, CDR2 SNEGSKA (reference sequence). Trimming removed 5 bases from V and 4 bases from J, with 20 bases in between. This CDR3 comprises 16 residues. The CDR3 nucleotides read TGCAGTGCTTGTACTACGGGGAAGGGAGGCACCGGGGAGCTGTTTTTT. Its protein is CSACTTGKGGTGELFF.

The chain has TRBV5-1 and TRBJ2-5; D unclear. The CDR3 sequence is 14 residues long. The germline V and J ends were trimmed by 5 bases and 2 bases, with 13 bases remaining between them. Germline-derived CDR1 and CDR2 are SGHRS and YFSETQ. The CDR3 bases are TGCGCCAGCAGTTGGCTCCCTGGTCAAGAGACCCAGTACTTC. Protein product: CASSWLPGQETQYF.

This clonotype was observed many times. The chain has TRBV4-1 and TRBJ1-2; TRBD1 is a possible D gene (6 bases). The CDR3 runs to 17 residues. Germline V gene sequence: CDR1 MGHRA, CDR2 YSYEKL. V was clipped by 6 bases and J by 4 bases, with 24 bases between them. The CDR3 here is CASRRGGTGTLGYGYTF. The CDR3 nucleotides read TGCGCCAGCAGAAGGGGGGGCACCGGGACACTAGGCTATGGCTACACCTTC.

This clonotype was recorded a few times. V gene TRBV4-2 combines with J gene TRBJ2-7; 9 bases fit TRBD1. The CDR3 is 15 amino acids. Unmatched junction bases numbered 8, after V lost 4 bases and J lost 4 bases. CDR1 LGHNA and CDR2 YNFKEQ come from the germline V gene. CDR3 nucleotide sequence: TGTGCCAGCAGCCTAATTCCGGGACAGGGTTACGAGCAGTACTTC. Translation gives CASSLIPGQGYEQYF.

The chain carries TRBV20-1 and TRBJ2-5, with 12 positions matching TRBD2. CDR3 length equals 13 residues. Germline-derived CDR1 and CDR2 are DFQATT and SNEGSKA (reference sequence). Trimming removed 6 bases from V and 4 bases from J; junction bases left unmatched: 3. The CDR3 coding sequence is TGCAGTGCAAGACTAGCGGGGGCAGAGACCCAGTACTTC. Its protein product is CSARLAGAETQYF.

There are many counts of this clonotype. The chain joins TRBV20-1 to TRBJ1-5; 9 bases match TRBD1. J gave up 7 bases and V 8 bases, and 6 bases lay outside the gene matches. This CDR3 comprises 12 residues. Germline CDR1 reads DFQATT; CDR2 reads SNEGSKA (reference sequence). The CDR3 DNA is TGCAGTCTTACAGGGGGCGGACAGCCCCAGCATTTT. Translating gives CSLTGGGQPQHF.